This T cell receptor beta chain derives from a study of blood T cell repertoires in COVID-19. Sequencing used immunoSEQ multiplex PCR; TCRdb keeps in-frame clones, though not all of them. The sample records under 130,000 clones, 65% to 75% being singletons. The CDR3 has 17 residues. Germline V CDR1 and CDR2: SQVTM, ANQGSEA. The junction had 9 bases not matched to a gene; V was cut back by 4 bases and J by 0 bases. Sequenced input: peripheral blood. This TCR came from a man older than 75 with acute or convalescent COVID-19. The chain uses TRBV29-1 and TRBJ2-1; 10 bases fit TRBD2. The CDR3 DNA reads TGCAGCGTTGCGGTGACTAGCGGGTGGAGCTCCTACAATGAGCAGTTCTTC. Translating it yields CSVAVTSGWSSYNEQFF.